Presented here are 14 T cell receptor beta chains from one specimen sequenced in a study of CD8 T cells in ankylosing spondylitis. TCRdb redid the calling of the 5' RACE reads with MiXCR, one entry per CDR3 protein. The sample has about 210,000 distinct CDR3 sequences, around 8% seen once; the top ten hold around 4.8%. Sequenced sample: blood, either unsorted or a sorted T cell fraction (not recorded which). These receptors came from a female donor with ankylosing spondylitis or in good health (not recorded which).

The V gene is TRBV10-3, the J gene TRBJ2-7, with 14 bases lining up with TRBD2. In germline, CDR1 is ENHRY, CDR2 SYGVKD. The CDR3 is made up of 14 amino acids. V shed 6 bases and J 7 bases; nucleotides not matched to a gene: 5. CDR3 loop: CAIRTSGGAEEQYF. The CDR3 DNA reads as TGTGCCATCAGGACTAGCGGGGGGGCGGAGGAGCAGTACTTC.

Remarks on this clonotype: This sequence may be a read error, since a much larger clone differs from it by one base. The chain couples TRBV5-1 to TRBJ2-7; 9 nucleotides match TRBD2. The CDR3 sequence is 18 residues long. CDR1 is SGHRS and CDR2 is YFSETQ in the germline V gene. The CDR3 region has the DNA TGCGCCAGCAGCGCCGGGACTAGCACGGGAGAGATCTCCTACGGGCAGTACTTC. The encoded protein is CASSAGTSTGEISYGQYF.

This clonotype appeared many times. V usage is TRBV7-2 and J usage is TRBJ2-1; the match to TRBD2 covers 10 bases. This CDR3 comprises 17 residues. V was clipped by 1 base and J by 6 bases; unmatched bases: 9. Germline loops: CDR1 SGHTA, CDR2 FQGNSA. Here the CDR3 reads CASSLVITAGGFNEQFF. CDR3 DNA sequence: TGTGCCAGCAGCTTAGTTATAACAGCGGGAGGGTTCAATGAGCAGTTCTTC. The complete variable domain, with remaining parts taken from reference TRBV7-2 and TRBJ2-1, reads GAGVSQSPSNKVTEKGKDVELRCDPISGHTALYWYRQSLGQGLEFLIYFQGNSAPDKSGLPSDRFSAERTGGSVSTLTIQRTQQEDSAVYLCASSLVITAGGFNEQFFGPGTRLTVL.

This clonotype appeared a few times. The gene calls are TRBV6-2 or TRBV6-3 and TRBJ2-1, with D possibly being TRBD2 (6 bases). Germline loops: CDR1 MNHEY, CDR2 SVGEGT. This CDR3 has 13 amino acids. V lost 7 bases, J lost 10 bases, and 17 bases lay in between. DNA for the CDR3: TGTGCCAGCACTCGGGACTCTGGTAGGGAGCAGTTCTTC. Encoded protein: CASTRDSGREQFF.

This clonotype was detected ten times or more. The chain combines TRBV7-8 with TRBJ2-1; 12 nucleotides align to TRBD2. The germline CDR1 and CDR2 sequences are SGHVS and FQNEAQ. Losses at the gene ends were 5 bases for V and 7 bases for J; bases not matched to a gene: 12. This CDR3 has 17 amino acids. The CDR3 here is CASSPRLAGAKTNEQFF. Written as DNA, the CDR3 is TGTGCCAGCAGCCCGAGACTAGCGGGAGCGAAGACGAATGAGCAGTTCTTC.

This clonotype has ten or more counts. For the CDR3, the DNA is TGCAGTGCTAGAGGTCCCCGCACCCTTAATGAAAAACTGTTTTTT. Translated, it gives CSARGPRTLNEKLFF. The rearrangement joins TRBV20-1 to TRBJ1-4, with no clear D. Germline CDR1 reads DFQATT; CDR2 reads SNEGSKA (reference sequence). Trimming took 1 base from V and 4 from J, leaving 13 bases between them. The length of the CDR3 is 15 residues.

This clonotype was picked up many times. This chain connects TRBV12-3 or TRBV12-4 to TRBJ2-7; D not resolved. V was trimmed by 2 bases and J by 6 bases, leaving 20 bases between them. This CDR3 has 16 residues. The CDR3 region is CASSLRLLGSNGEQYF. The DNA of the CDR3 is TGTGCCAGCAGTTTAAGGCTCCTGGGGTCGAATGGCGAGCAGTACTTC.

This clonotype was found a few times. The chain has TRBV20-1 and TRBJ2-7; D gene ambiguous. This CDR3 is 14 amino acids long. CDR1 and CDR2 from the germline V gene are DFQATT and SNEGSKA (reference sequence). Trimming shortened V by 7 bases and J by 1 base, and 17 bases separated the two germline ends. The CDR3 spells CSGLDATQSYEQYF. CDR3 DNA sequence: TGCAGTGGGCTGGACGCCACCCAATCCTACGAGCAGTACTTC.

This clonotype was recorded at least ten times. This chain uses TRBV20-1 with TRBJ2-7, with D unresolved. The CDR3 totals 11 residues. Per germline, CDR1 DFQATT and CDR2 SNEGSKA (reference sequence). The V end lost 3 bases, the J end lost 2 bases, and 5 bases lay between the germline ends. The CDR3 here is CSASGAYEQYF. The DNA for the CDR3 is TGCAGTGCTAGTGGGGCCTACGAGCAGTACTTC.

The chain couples TRBV4-3 to TRBJ2-3; 7 bases fit TRBD2. The CDR3 contains 16 residues. Germline V CDR1 and CDR2: LGHNA, YSLEER. Germline trimming cut 4 bases from V and 2 bases from J; bases unmatched to any gene: 9. The CDR3 DNA follows: TGCGCCAGCAGCCGTCTCCTAGCGGCTCCCACAGATACGCAGTATTTT. Its protein is CASSRLLAAPTDTQYF.

This clonotype was detected only once. This clone may be a read error of a much larger clone one base away. The chain has TRBV27 and TRBJ1-1, with 9 positions matching TRBD1. There are 14 residues in the CDR3. Germline-derived CDR1 and CDR2 are MNHEY and SMNVEV (reference sequence). Trimming took 7 bases from V and 4 from J; bases not matched to a gene: 7. CDR3 region: CASTSTGGFTEAFF. Here the CDR3 DNA reads TGTGCCAGCACCTCCACAGGGGGCTTCACTGAAGCTTTCTTT.

There are many counts of this clonotype. The chain joins TRBV6-5 to TRBJ1-5; D is possibly TRBD1 (6 bases). Germline assignment: CDR1 MNHEY and CDR2 SVGAGI. V was shortened by 5 bases and J by 2 bases, with 16 bases between the two germline ends. The CDR3 sequence is 16 residues long. The CDR3, as DNA: TGTGCCAGCAGTCACACTCCAGGGGTTGGCAATCAGCCCCAGCATTTT. This gives the protein CASSHTPGVGNQPQHF.

Ten or more counts support this clonotype. The chain combines TRBV20-1 with TRBJ1-4, with D hard to call. The length of the CDR3 is 13 residues. V lost 5 bases to trimming and J lost 7 bases, with 14 bases between them. Looked up from germline, CDR1 is DFQATT and CDR2 is SNEGSKA (reference sequence). CDR3 sequence: CSARHWDGEKLFF. CDR3 nucleotides: TGCAGTGCTCGACATTGGGATGGTGAAAAACTGTTTTTT.

This clonotype was counted many times. The chain is built from TRBV10-3 and TRBJ1-2; D perhaps matches TRBD1 (5 bases). CDR1 ENHRY and CDR2 SYGVKD come from the germline V gene. With 2 bases removed from V and 3 bases from J, the gap between germline ends came to 7 bases. The CDR3 sequence is 13 residues long. The CDR3 nucleotides read TGTGCCATCAGTGAGGGGGCGGACTATGGCTACACCTTC. This codes for CAISEGADYGYTF.